This TCR beta chain is from a study of blood T cell repertoires in COVID-19. Study context: COVID-19 samples from acute and convalescent phases originated in the United States, Italy and Spain. T cells, B-cell-depleted T cells, or PBMCs provided the cDNA or gDNA that served as material.

Data came from immunoSEQ multiplex PCR; TCRdb stores just in-frame clones and leaves some out. The data show around 170,000 clones, about 85% seen once. The V gene lost 1 base and the J gene lost 7 bases, with 11 bases spanning the gap. This CDR3 has 15 residues. From germline, CDR1 is LGHNT and CDR2 FRNRAP. Sequenced: peripheral blood. The chain has TRBV12-5 and TRBJ1-6, with D possibly matching TRBD1 (6 bases). This sequence was found in a man in his 60s with acute or convalescent COVID-19. The CDR3 region is CASGLGTGPNSPLHF. DNA for the CDR3: TGTGCTAGTGGTTTGGGAACAGGGCCCAATTCACCCCTCCACTTT. The full variable domain, rest sourced from reference TRBV12-5 and TRBJ1-6, is DARVTQTPRHKVTEMGQEVTMRCQPILGHNTVFWYRQTMMQGLELLAYFRNRAPLDDSGMPKDRFSAEMPDATLATLKIQPSEPRDSAVYFCASGLGTGPNSPLHFGNGTRLTVT.